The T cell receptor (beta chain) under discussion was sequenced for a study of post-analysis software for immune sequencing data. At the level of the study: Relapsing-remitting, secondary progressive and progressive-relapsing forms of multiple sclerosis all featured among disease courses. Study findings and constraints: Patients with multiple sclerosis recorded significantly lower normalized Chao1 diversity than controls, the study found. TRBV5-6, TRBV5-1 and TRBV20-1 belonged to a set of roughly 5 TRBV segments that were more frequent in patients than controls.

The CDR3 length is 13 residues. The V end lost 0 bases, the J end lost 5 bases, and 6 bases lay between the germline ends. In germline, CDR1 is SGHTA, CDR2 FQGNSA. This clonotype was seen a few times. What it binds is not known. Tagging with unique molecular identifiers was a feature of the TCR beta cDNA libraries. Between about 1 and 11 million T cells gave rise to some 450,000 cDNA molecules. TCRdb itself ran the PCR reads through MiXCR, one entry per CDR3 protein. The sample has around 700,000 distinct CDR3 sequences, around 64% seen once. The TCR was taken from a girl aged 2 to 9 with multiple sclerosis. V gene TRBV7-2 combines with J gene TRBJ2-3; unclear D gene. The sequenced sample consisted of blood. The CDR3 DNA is TGTGCCAGCAGCTTAGCCCGCGAAGATACGCAGTATTTT. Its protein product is CASSLAREDTQYF.